The following is a T cell receptor beta chain sequence with its context. The antigen is unknown. These data are taken from a study of PD-1 blockade in classical Hodgkin lymphoma. The study's findings and limits: Possible causes of repertoire differences, disease activity or prior therapy, remain undefined. When nivolumab was started under 1 year after ASCT, patients were excluded. Baseline diversity resembling that of newly diagnosed patients was seen in complete responders.

The CDR3 extends over 14 amino acids. Germline-derived CDR1 and CDR2 are SGHRS and YFSETQ. V lost 2 bases to trimming and J lost 9 bases, with 15 bases between them. Clones were read by immunoSEQ multiplex PCR, and TCRdb kept only the in-frame ones, dropping some. The sample has over 85,000 clones; approximately 94% are singletons. Time point reported: cycle 4 day 1 (C4D1), after less than seven weeks of nivolumab. Each patient's relapse followed autologous stem cell transplantation, and brentuximab vedotin exposure varied. The source of this sequence is a human donor with classical Hodgkin lymphoma. Source: peripheral blood mononuclear cells (PBMCs), taken before the fourth cycle of nivolumab. This chain joins TRBV5-1 and TRBJ2-1, with D possibly being TRBD2 (5 bases). The DNA for the CDR3 is TGCGCCAGCAGCTTTTTCTCTATTGGGAGTGAGCAGTTCTTC. The encoded protein is CASSFFSIGSEQFF.